This T cell receptor (beta chain) was observed in a study of blood T cell repertoires in COVID-19. Whole-study context: PBMCs, B-cell-depleted T cells, or T cells were the source of the cDNA or gDNA that made up the material.

Using immunoSEQ multiplex PCR, the repertoire was profiled, and TCRdb retains in-frame clones only, with some absent. The table shows about 270,000 clones, with around nine tenths occurring only once. There are 13 residues in the CDR3. V was clipped by 8 bases and J by 4 bases, with 12 bases between them. Per the germline V gene, CDR1 is KGHSH and CDR2 is LQKENI. This chain links TRBV18 with TRBJ1-3; D perhaps matches TRBD1 (6 bases). The receptor's source is a man in his forties or fifties with active or convalescent COVID-19. The sample comprised peripheral blood. CDR3 DNA sequence: TGTGCCAGCACCACAGGGTCCGGAAACACCATATATTTT. Protein sequence: CASTTGSGNTIYF. Using reference TRBV18 and TRBJ1-3 for the parts outside the CDR3, the full variable domain is NAGVMQNPRHLVRRRGQEARLRCSPMKGHSHVYWYRQLPEEGLKFMVYLQKENIIDESGMPKERFSAEFPKEGPSILRIQQVVRGDSAAYFCASTTGSGNTIYFGEGSWLTVV.